The rows below give T cell receptor beta chains drawn from one sample of a study of cytomegalovirus exposure and HLA in healthy donors. The table came from immunoSEQ multiplex PCR; TCRdb's copy has only in-frame clones and leaves some out. Of 85,000 to 110,000 clones in the sample, under 80% were seen once. The sample comprised PBMCs. These receptor sequences come from a woman aged 18-35 years in good health and CMV-seropositive. CDR3s include the opening cysteine and the closing phenylalanine or tryptophan. Fields, in order: clone size, V gene, J gene, D gene, CDR3 length, CDR3 DNA, CDR3 protein. The D gene is left open where the match is weak. Part of the rows lack a size; the others show once, few, many or a class for expanded clones.

abundance: NA; v_gene: TRBV7-8; j_gene: TRBJ1-2; d_gene: TRBD1; len: 17; CDR3nt: TGTGCCAGCAGCCTCAGGGGAACAGGGGTGGGGTTGAATGGCTACACCTTC; CDR3aa: CASSLRGTGVGLNGYTF
abundance: NA; v_gene: TRBV2; j_gene: TRBJ1-6; d_gene: TRBD1; len: 13; CDR3nt: TGTGCCAGCCTAACAGGGGTGAGGGCACCCCTCCACTTT; CDR3aa: CASLTGVRAPLHF
abundance: NA; v_gene: TRBV18; j_gene: TRBJ2-3; d_gene: TRBD1; len: 17; CDR3nt: TGTGCCAGCTCACCACAGAAGGGACAGCCATGGTCGGATACGCAGTATTTT; CDR3aa: CASSPQKGQPWSDTQYF
abundance: NA; v_gene: TRBV14; j_gene: TRBJ2-7; d_gene: NA; len: 11; CDR3nt: TGTGCCAGCAGCCACTCCTACGAGCAGTACTTC; CDR3aa: CASSHSYEQYF
abundance: NA; v_gene: TRBV14; j_gene: TRBJ1-2; d_gene: NA; len: 13; CDR3nt: TGTGCCAGCAGCCAGGGGCCCAACTATGGCTACACCTTC; CDR3aa: CASSQGPNYGYTF
abundance: NA; v_gene: TRBV18; j_gene: TRBJ2-3; d_gene: NA; len: 14; CDR3nt: TGTGCCAGCTCACCGGACTCCACCCAGGCTACGCAGTATTTT; CDR3aa: CASSPDSTQATQYF
abundance: NA; v_gene: TRBV7-9; j_gene: TRBJ2-7; d_gene: TRBD2; len: 15; CDR3nt: TGTGCCAGCAGCTTACCAGCGGGGACTCCCTACGAGCAGTACTTC; CDR3aa: CASSLPAGTPYEQYF
abundance: once; v_gene: TRBV5-1; j_gene: TRBJ2-3; d_gene: NA; len: 15; CDR3nt: TGCGCCAGCAGCTACTACGGTGGAAGCACAGATACGCAGTATTTT; CDR3aa: CASSYYGGSTDTQYF
abundance: NA; v_gene: TRBV29-1; j_gene: TRBJ1-1; d_gene: TRBD1; len: 13; CDR3nt: TGCAGCGCTATACAGGGGCAGAACACTGAAGCTTTCTTT; CDR3aa: CSAIQGQNTEAFF
abundance: NA; v_gene: TRBV7-8; j_gene: TRBJ2-7; d_gene: TRBD2; len: 15; CDR3nt: TGTGCCAGCAGCGACTTGTGGGAGGGTAACTACGAGCAGTACTTC; CDR3aa: CASSDLWEGNYEQYF
abundance: NA; v_gene: TRBV10-3; j_gene: TRBJ2-7; d_gene: TRBD1; len: 13; CDR3nt: TGTGCCATCAGTGAGGCGACAGGGAACGAGCAGTACTTC; CDR3aa: CAISEATGNEQYF
abundance: NA; v_gene: TRBV15; j_gene: TRBJ2-1; d_gene: NA; len: 16; CDR3nt: TGTGCCACCAGCAGAGATGGGGCCAAGGGGCTACGTGAGCAGTTCTTC; CDR3aa: CATSRDGAKGLREQFF
abundance: NA; v_gene: TRBV2; j_gene: TRBJ2-7; d_gene: NA; len: 12; CDR3nt: TGTGCCAGCGTGGGGACATTCTACGAGCAGTACTTC; CDR3aa: CASVGTFYEQYF
abundance: NA; v_gene: TRBV13; j_gene: TRBJ1-1; d_gene: NA; len: 13; CDR3nt: TGTGCCAGCGGTGGGGCCGCGAACACTGAAGCTTTCTTT; CDR3aa: CASGGAANTEAFF
abundance: NA; v_gene: TRBV19; j_gene: TRBJ2-5; d_gene: TRBD2; len: 15; CDR3nt: TGTGCCAGTAGCCTGGGACTGTCGGGAGGAGAGACCCAGTACTTC; CDR3aa: CASSLGLSGGETQYF
abundance: once; v_gene: TRBV9; j_gene: TRBJ2-1; d_gene: NA; len: 17; CDR3nt: TGTGCCAGCAGCGGGGGGATTGCGGGGCGAAATTACAATGAGCAGTTCTTC; CDR3aa: CASSGGIAGRNYNEQFF
abundance: NA; v_gene: TRBV9; j_gene: TRBJ1-6; d_gene: NA; len: 13; CDR3nt: TGTGCCAGCAGCGTATACAGGAATTCACCCCTCCACTTT; CDR3aa: CASSVYRNSPLHF
abundance: NA; v_gene: TRBV6-4; j_gene: TRBJ2-7; d_gene: NA; len: 15; CDR3nt: TGTGCCAGCAGTGAGTGGAGGGCCGCGGGCCACGAGCAGTACTTC; CDR3aa: CASSEWRAAGHEQYF
abundance: NA; v_gene: TRBV9; j_gene: TRBJ2-1; d_gene: NA; len: 15; CDR3nt: TGTGCCAGCAGCGCCGGGACTCACTCCTACAATGAGCAGTTCTTC; CDR3aa: CASSAGTHSYNEQFF
abundance: NA; v_gene: TRBV19; j_gene: TRBJ2-1; d_gene: TRBD2; len: 16; CDR3nt: TGTGCCACCGGGAAGGTCGGGCGGGAGCACGATGATGAGCAGTTCTTC; CDR3aa: CATGKVGREHDDEQFF
abundance: NA; v_gene: TRBV25-1; j_gene: TRBJ1-6; d_gene: NA; len: 18; CDR3nt: TGTGCCAGCAGTGACTCGGGACTGCCTCCCTCCTATAATTCACCCCTCCACTTT; CDR3aa: CASSDSGLPPSYNSPLHF
abundance: NA; v_gene: TRBV13; j_gene: TRBJ2-5; d_gene: TRBD2; len: 17; CDR3nt: TGTGCCAGCAGCCCCTACGGCAGCGGGGGGGCTTGGGAGACCCAGTACTTC; CDR3aa: CASSPYGSGGAWETQYF
abundance: few; v_gene: TRBV7-7; j_gene: TRBJ1-1; d_gene: NA; len: 13; CDR3nt: TGTGCCAGCAGTCTCGACAAGAACACTGAAGCTTTCTTT; CDR3aa: CASSLDKNTEAFF